One sample yielded the 21 T cell receptor beta chains listed below, sequenced in a study of T cell responses to AZD1222 COVID-19 vaccine. Sequencing was performed with immunoSEQ multiplex PCR; in TCRdb, only in-frame clones are kept and a portion is missing. The repertoire includes approximately 110,000 clones, around 90% of them detected once, and approximately 7.9% sits in the top ten. The source was peripheral blood, collected on day 0 of AZD1222 vaccination. All receptors come from an adult in good health.

The V and J genes are TRBV9 and TRBJ1-1, with 8 bases lining up with TRBD1. The CDR3 runs 13 residues. Germline V gene data show CDR1 as SGDLS and CDR2 as YYNGEE. Trimming removed 6 bases from V and 4 bases from J; junction bases left unmatched: 5. This CDR3 reads CASNRGRGTEAFF. CDR3 sequence (DNA): TGTGCCAGCAACAGGGGGAGGGGCACTGAAGCTTTCTTT. Complete variable domain (other parts from reference TRBV9 and TRBJ1-1): DSGVTQTPKHLITATGQRVTLRCSPRSGDLSVYWYQQSLDQGLQFLIQYYNGEERAKGNILERFSAQQFPDLHSELNLSSLELGDSALYFCASNRGRGTEAFFGQGTRLTVV.

The chain is built from TRBV9 and TRBJ2-1; 8 bases map to TRBD1. With 1 base clipped from V and 9 bases from J, the junction kept 6 bases outside the gene matches. The CDR3 covers 14 residues. CDR1 SGDLS and CDR2 YYNGEE come from the germline V gene. CDR3 protein: CASSVQGAEGEQFF. The CDR3 DNA follows: TGTGCCAGCAGCGTACAGGGGGCTGAGGGTGAGCAGTTCTTC.

The genes are TRBV11-2 and TRBJ1-2; the D is unclear. Trimming removed 2 bases from V and 4 bases from J, with 17 bases in between. Germline V gene sequence: CDR1 SGHAT, CDR2 FQNNGV. This CDR3 has 16 residues. In nucleotides, the CDR3 is TGTGCCAGCAGCTTATTCGGTAGCGGGCCGGGCTATGGCTACACCTTC. It translates to CASSLFGSGPGYGYTF. Using reference TRBV11-2 and TRBJ1-2 for the parts outside the CDR3, the full variable domain is EAGVAQSPRYKIIEKRQSVAFWCNPISGHATLYWYQQILGQGPKLLIQFQNNGVVDDSQLPKDRFSAERLKGVDSTLKIQPAKLEDSAVYLCASSLFGSGPGYGYTFGSGTRLTVV.

The V call is TRBV20-1, the J call TRBJ1-2; D is uncertain. CDR3 length: 11 amino acids. The germline V and J ends were trimmed by 3 bases and 4 bases, with 6 bases remaining between them. CDR1 is DFQATT and CDR2 is SNEGSKA in the germline V gene (reference sequence). The CDR3 loop reads CSARLIYGYTF. The CDR3 region has the DNA TGCAGTGCTAGGCTGATCTATGGCTACACCTTC.

The J gene is TRBJ1-3, the V gene TRBV18; TRBD1 might be the D (5 bases). The V and J ends lost 3 bases and 7 bases respectively, with 13 bases between them. From germline, CDR1 is KGHSH and CDR2 LQKENI. This CDR3 is 14 amino acids long. This chain's CDR3 is CASSPQDKVNTIYF. Here the CDR3 DNA reads TGTGCCAGCTCACCTCAGGACAAGGTGAACACCATATATTTT. The complete variable domain, with remaining parts taken from reference TRBV18 and TRBJ1-3, reads NAGVMQNPRHLVRRRGQEARLRCSPMKGHSHVYWYRQLPEEGLKFMVYLQKENIIDESGMPKERFSAEFPKEGPSILRIQQVVRGDSAAYFCASSPQDKVNTIYFGEGSWLTVV.

V is TRBV10-1 and J is TRBJ2-2; 8 nucleotides align to TRBD1. CDR3 length: 18 amino acids. Per the germline V gene, CDR1 is WNHNN and CDR2 is SYGVQD (reference sequence). Germline trimming cut 3 bases from V and 3 bases from J; bases unmatched to any gene: 12. CDR3 nucleotides: TGCGCCAGCAGTGATGGACAGGGTTGGAGTAGGGACACCGGGGAGCTGTTTTTT. This codes for CASSDGQGWSRDTGELFF.

V is TRBV19 and J is TRBJ1-1; a possible D gene is TRBD1 (6 bases). Trimming took off 3 bases at V and 6 bases at J, with 17 bases between the two ends. The CDR3 spans 15 residues. CDR1 and CDR2 from the germline V gene are LNHDA and SQIVND (reference sequence). The CDR3 DNA follows: TGTGCCAGTAGTATGGGACATCTGGAGGGTTCTGAAGCTTTCTTT. Translation: CASSMGHLEGSEAFF.

V and J are TRBV7-9 and TRBJ1-6; D gene ambiguous. The CDR3 loop spans 14 amino acids. From germline, CDR1 is SEHNR and CDR2 FQNEAQ (reference sequence). Trimming shortened V by 1 base and J by 10 bases, and 11 bases separated the two germline ends. CDR3 region: CASSLGGILSPLHF. Here the CDR3 DNA reads TGTGCCAGCAGCTTAGGCGGGATTCTATCACCCCTCCACTTT.

V gene TRBV4-1 combines with J gene TRBJ1-2; D is unresolved. Trimming stripped 1 base from V and 8 bases from J, with 11 bases between. Germline lookup yields CDR1 MGHRA and CDR2 YSYEKL. The CDR3 loop spans 13 amino acids. The DNA for the CDR3 is TGCGCCAGCAGCCAAGGGAACGGGCTCGGCTACACCTTC. Protein product: CASSQGNGLGYTF.

The V call is TRBV7-8, the J call TRBJ1-6; 7 bases line up with TRBD1. J gave up 7 bases and V 5 bases, and 11 bases lay outside the gene matches. CDR3 length: 16 amino acids. CDR1 SGHVS and CDR2 FQNEAQ come from the germline V gene. Here the CDR3 DNA reads TGTGCCAGCAGCCCTAGGAACACAGGGGTCAATTCACCCCTCCACTTT. It encodes CASSPRNTGVNSPLHF.

This clone was observed a single time. J is TRBJ1-1 and V is TRBV6-5; perhaps TRBD1 as D (6 bases). Germline values: CDR1 MNHEY, CDR2 SVGAGI. Trimming removed 2 bases from V and 1 base from J, with 11 bases in between. This CDR3 comprises 15 residues. The CDR3 loop is CASSYGGATNTEAFF. The DNA for the CDR3 is TGTGCCAGCAGTTACGGGGGGGCAACGAACACTGAAGCTTTCTTT.

This rearrangement joins TRBV3-1 (or the pseudogene TRBV3-2) to TRBJ2-1; D is perhaps TRBD1 or TRBD2 (5 bases each). V was clipped by 8 bases and J by 7 bases, with 18 bases between them. CDR3 length equals 14 residues. CDR1 and CDR2 from the germline V gene are LGHDT and YNNKEL (reference sequence). In DNA form, the CDR3 reads TGTGCCAGCGGGGACCTCTCGGGGTTGAATGAGCAGTTCTTC. It codes for CASGDLSGLNEQFF.

V is TRBV19 and J is TRBJ1-3; tentative D call: TRBD1 (5 bases). The CDR3 runs 13 residues. V lost 8 bases, J lost 4 bases, and 12 bases lay in between. The germline V gene has CDR1 LNHDA and CDR2 SQIVND (reference sequence). CDR3 nucleotides: TGTGCCAGTTCCGAGGGACGGGGAAACACCATATATTTT. Protein: CASSEGRGNTIYF.

The gene calls are TRBV9 and TRBJ1-5, with TRBD1 matching 7 bases. V dropped 3 bases and J dropped 3; count of bases not matched to a gene: 6. The germline V gene has CDR1 SGDLS and CDR2 YYNGEE. This CDR3 comprises 15 residues. The CDR3 region is CASSETGTPNQPQHF. In nucleotides, the CDR3 is TGTGCCAGCAGCGAGACAGGGACCCCCAATCAGCCCCAGCATTTT. Filled out from reference TRBV9 and TRBJ1-5, the complete variable domain reads DSGVTQTPKHLITATGQRVTLRCSPRSGDLSVYWYQQSLDQGLQFLIQYYNGEERAKGNILERFSAQQFPDLHSELNLSSLELGDSALYFCASSETGTPNQPQHFGDGTRLSIL.

V and J are TRBV11-3 and TRBJ2-7; no definite D call. The ends were cut back, 3 bases at V and 1 base at J, with 4 bases in the middle. Germline CDR1 reads SGHNT; CDR2 reads YENEEA. CDR3 size: 12 residues. CDR3 in amino acids: CASSLGSYEQYF. The CDR3 DNA reads TGTGCCAGCAGCTTGGGTTCCTACGAGCAGTACTTC.

The genes are TRBV6-1 and TRBJ1-2, with a weak D call TRBD1 (6 bases). Germline CDR1 MNHNS, CDR2 SASEGT. V was trimmed by 4 bases and J by 0 bases, leaving 15 bases between them. CDR3 size: 16 residues. The CDR3 DNA is TGTGCCAGCAGTGTTAGCACGGGGGACACTAACTATGGCTACACCTTC. Protein sequence: CASSVSTGDTNYGYTF.

Comments on this clone: Different DNA sequences within this sample yield the same CDR3. The chain has TRBV27 and TRBJ1-1, with D hard to call. CDR3 length: 13 amino acids. Germline V lookup: CDR1 MNHEY, CDR2 SMNVEV (reference sequence). Trimming pared 2 bases from V and 1 base from J, leaving 5 bases between. The CDR3 protein is CASSLKANTEAFF. The CDR3 DNA sequence: TGTGCCAGCAGTTTAAAAGCGAACACTGAAGCTTTCTTT.

In this sample, this clone turned up a few times. The rearrangement links TRBV6-1 to TRBJ1-6, with TRBD1 as a possible D gene (6 bases). CDR1 is MNHNS, CDR2 SASEGT, per germline. The CDR3 consists of 13 residues. V dropped 3 bases and J dropped 11 bases, with 11 bases sitting between them. The CDR3 DNA reads TGTGCCAGCAGTGAGGGGGCTAGGGCACCCCTCCACTTT. Protein product: CASSEGARAPLHF.

The chain recombines TRBV15 with TRBJ2-7, with D unclear. Trimming took off 0 bases at V and 3 bases at J, with 6 bases between the two ends. The CDR3 is 13 residues long. Germline CDR1 and CDR2: LNHNV and YYDKDF (reference sequence). As DNA, the CDR3 is TGTGCCACCAGCAGAGATCTAGGCTACGAGCAGTACTTC. This gives the protein CATSRDLGYEQYF.

The chain joins TRBV12-3 or TRBV12-4 to TRBJ2-2; D unclear. The CDR3 spans 13 residues. V lost 2 bases and J 4 bases, leaving 5 bases between the germline ends. CDR3 region: CASSLWITGELFF. The CDR3 coding sequence is TGTGCCAGCAGTTTATGGATCACCGGGGAGCTGTTTTTT.

This chain uses TRBV9 with TRBJ2-3; 10 bases are a match to TRBD2. Germline CDR1 SGDLS, CDR2 YYNGEE. CDR3 size: 18 residues. V lost 0 bases and J lost 1; bases outside the gene matches: 8. As DNA, the CDR3 is TGTGCCAGCAGCGTAGCCCCTCTAGCGGGGGCCCGCACAGATACGCAGTATTTT. The encoded protein is CASSVAPLAGARTDTQYF.